The 31 T cell receptor beta chains in this list originate from one sample, sequenced in a study of T cell clonality in common variable immunodeficiency (dated by TCRdb to between 2015 and 2016). Paper-wide results and their limitations: CVID TCRbeta sequences were reported to have fewer deletions and N-nucleotide insertions and to lack highly modified clones with 13 or more V deletions.

Their antigens remain unidentified. The library relied on the immunoSEQ multiplex PCR assay. TCRdb took this table from immuneACCESS and kept in-frame rearrangements with V and J called. Such tables lack part of the clones; where checked against another copy, unresolved V genes explain under half of the gap, and the rest is unexplained. The table records about 42,000 clones for this sample, and not one of them appears only once. 5% to 6.5% of the sample goes to the ten largest clones. The sample taken for sequencing was peripheral blood mononuclear cells. These receptors were collected from a human donor with common variable immunodeficiency.

This clone was observed many times. The observed sequence ends 3 residues before the CDR3 terminus, with the missing tail filled in from the germline J gene. This chain connects TRBV10-1 to TRBJ2-7; no reliable D call. Germline values: CDR1 WNHNN, CDR2 SYGVQD (reference sequence). V lost 8 bases to trimming and J lost 0 bases, with 8 bases between them. This CDR3 has 12 amino acids. The CDR3 sequence: CASGDTSYEQYF. The CDR3 DNA, read in part, is TGCGCCAGCGGAGACACCTCCTACGAG.

This clone occurred many times. The read ends 3 residues early relative to the CDR3; the germline J gene fills the gap. The chain is built from TRBV5-1 and TRBJ1-5, with a weak D call TRBD1 (5 bases). Germline loops: CDR1 SGHRS, CDR2 YFSETQ. The CDR3 runs 14 residues. The ends were cut back, 4 bases at V and 8 bases at J, with 16 bases in the middle. The CDR3 spells CASSLTGGGEPQHF. The CDR3 DNA, read in part, is TGCGCCAGCAGCCTTACGGGGGGGGGTGAGCCC.

The sample holds many counts of this clone. Read data end 3 residues before the CDR3 end; the end is taken from the germline J gene. This sequence joins TRBV20-1 and TRBJ2-1; maybe TRBD1 (6 bases). Per the germline V gene, CDR1 is DFQATT and CDR2 is SNEGSKA (reference sequence). Trimming removed 0 bases from V and 5 bases from J, with 14 bases in between. The CDR3 covers 15 residues. The part of the CDR3 DNA that was read is TGCAGTGCTAGAGATTCCGGGACAACGAACAATGAG. The encoded protein is CSARDSGTTNNE. The full-length CDR3 reads as CSARDSGTTNNEQFF.

A few counts support this clone. The CDR3 bases that were read are TGCAGTGCTAGGCGACCCGGGACTAGCGTTTCCTACGAG. It codes for CSARRPGTSVSYE. The entire CDR3 is CSARRPGTSVSYEQYF. The rearrangement links TRBV20-1 to TRBJ2-7, with TRBD2 identical over 10 bases. Read data end 3 residues before the CDR3 end; the end is taken from the germline J gene. This CDR3 is built from 16 residues. The trim removed 3 bases at V and 1 base at J, leaving 9 bases unmatched. In germline, CDR1 is DFQATT, CDR2 SNEGSKA (reference sequence).

This clone was counted between two and nine times. From the germline J gene comes the end of the CDR3, since the read stops 3 residues before it. Additional DNA sequences in this sample encode the identical CDR3. This chain links TRBV2 with TRBJ1-1; TRBD1 is a possible D gene (5 bases). The V gene's germline CDR1 is SNHLY and CDR2 FYNNEI. This CDR3 has 13 amino acids. The ends were cut back, 6 bases at V and 1 base at J, with 9 bases in the middle. The covered CDR3 bases are TGTGCCAGCAGCGGTGACAGGAACACTGAA. Residues: CASSGDRNTE. The CDR3, in full, reads CASSGDRNTEAFF.

This clone was detected many times. The read finishes 3 residues shy of the CDR3 end, and the germline J gene is used to complete it. This CDR3 is also generated by other DNA sequences in the sample. J is TRBJ2-7 and V is TRBV19; maybe TRBD2 (6 bases). CDR1 is LNHDA and CDR2 is SQIVND in the germline V gene (reference sequence). The CDR3 runs 14 residues. V gave up 2 bases and J gave up 0 bases, with 8 bases separating them. This CDR3 is CASSIRGSSYEQYF. CDR3 DNA (partial): TGTGCCAGTAGTATACGGGGGAGCTCCTACGAG.

This clone has more than one count but fewer than ten. The observed sequence ends 3 residues before the CDR3 terminus, with the missing tail filled in from the germline J gene. The chain joins TRBV7-6 to TRBJ1-4; the D gene is possibly TRBD1 (6 bases). V was pared by 5 bases and J by 5 bases, with 15 bases between. CDR1 and CDR2 from the germline V gene are SGHVS and FNYEAQ. The CDR3 runs to 15 residues. The part of the CDR3 DNA that was read is TGTGCCAGCAGCGATGGGACACGGATGAATGAAAAA. Encoded protein: CASSDGTRMNEK. The CDR3 reads in full as CASSDGTRMNEKLFF.

This clone was seen a few times. The CDR3 end is not reached by the read, which stops 3 residues before it; the germline J gene fills it in. The chain carries TRBV2 and TRBJ2-3, with D possibly matching TRBD1 (6 bases). CDR3 length: 14 residues. Germline values: CDR1 SNHLY, CDR2 FYNNEI. Deletions cut 5 bases from V and 5 bases from J, with 14 bases between. CDR3: CASSLQGVGDTQYF. The sequenced part of the CDR3 DNA is TGTGCCAGCAGTTTACAGGGAGTGGGAGATACG.

A note on this clone: The read comes to an end 3 residues before the CDR3 does, leaving the germline J gene to fill in the end. The V call is TRBV2, the J call TRBJ1-3; D might be TRBD1 (6 bases). The germline gives CDR1 SNHLY, CDR2 FYNNEI. This CDR3 has 16 amino acids. Trimming removed 6 bases at V and 0 bases at J, with 15 bases between. The CDR3 DNA, read in part, is TGTGCCAGCAGCCGGCAGGGGCCTTCCTCTGGAAACACC. Its translation is CASSRQGPSSGNT. The complete CDR3 protein is CASSRQGPSSGNTIYF.

The sample holds a few counts of this clone. The DNA ends 3 residues before the CDR3 does, and the rest of the CDR3 is filled in from the germline J gene. This chain joins TRBV11-2 and TRBJ1-5, with D possibly TRBD1 on 5 matching bases. The CDR3 extends over 15 amino acids. Germline V lookup: CDR1 SGHAT, CDR2 FQNNGV. Trimming took off 4 bases at V and 4 bases at J, with 14 bases between the two ends. This CDR3 reads CASSSGGDANQPQHF. Partial CDR3 DNA: TGTGCCAGCAGCTCGGGGGGGGATGCTAATCAGCCC.

This clone was detected only a few times. The read ends 3 residues shy of where the CDR3 ends; the end is completed using the germline J gene. V gene TRBV18 combines with J gene TRBJ2-3; 7 bases match TRBD1. V was clipped by 0 bases and J by 2 bases; unmatched bases: 20. Germline lookup yields CDR1 KGHSH and CDR2 LQKENI. The CDR3 is 21 residues long. The CDR3 is CASSPPWGQSVGSPTTDTQYF. Partial CDR3 DNA: TGTGCCAGCTCACCACCGTGGGGACAGTCGGTAGGGAGCCCCACCACAGATACG.

This clone has a handful of counts. The observed sequence ends 3 residues before the CDR3 terminus, with the missing tail filled in from the germline J gene. The V and J genes are TRBV6-2 or TRBV6-3 and TRBJ2-5, with D perhaps TRBD2 (5 bases). V lost 2 bases to trimming and J lost 5 bases, with 18 bases between them. CDR3 length equals 16 residues. Per the germline V gene, CDR1 is MNHEY and CDR2 is SVGEGT. The sequenced CDR3 bases are TGTGCCAGCAGTTACGGGCTAGCCCTCCCCCGGGAGACC. Residues: CASSYGLALPRET. The complete CDR3 sequence is CASSYGLALPRETQYF.

As for this clone: The read is 3 residues too short to cover the CDR3 end, so that end is filled in from the germline J gene. The rearrangement links TRBV11-3 to TRBJ2-2; D may be TRBD2 (5 bases). Between the trimmed V and J ends, which lost 1 base and 4 bases, there was a span of 10 bases. Germline CDR1 reads SGHNT; CDR2 reads YENEEA. The CDR3 consists of 15 residues. This CDR3 reads CASSLVRGGTGELFF. The CDR3 DNA, read in part, is TGTGCCAGCAGCTTAGTCCGGGGTGGCACCGGGGAG.

The sample holds a few counts of this clone. The missing CDR3 end, 3 residues past where the read stops, is filled in from the germline J gene. The chain employs TRBV2 and TRBJ2-7; 13 nucleotides line up with TRBD2. The CDR3 totals 15 residues. CDR1 SNHLY and CDR2 FYNNEI come from the germline V gene. The trim removed 6 bases at V and 3 bases at J, leaving 5 bases unmatched. CDR3 residues: CASRLGLAGFYEQYF. The sequenced CDR3 bases are TGTGCCAGCAGATTGGGACTAGCGGGGTTCTACGAG.

This clone has at least ten counts. The missing CDR3 end, 3 residues past where the read stops, is filled in from the germline J gene. The chain carries TRBV19 and TRBJ1-1; D may be TRBD1 (5 bases). Trimming stripped 5 bases from V and 1 base from J, with 8 bases between. The CDR3 is 13 amino acids. Germline loops: CDR1 LNHDA, CDR2 SQIVND (reference sequence). The CDR3 reads CASSRGSNTEAFF. The part of the CDR3 DNA that was read is TGTGCCAGTAGTCGGGGGTCGAACACTGAA.

This clone was recorded many times. The CDR3 loop is CASSYKIGLAEETQYF. The CDR3 DNA, read in part, is TGTGCCAGCAGTTACAAAATCGGACTAGCGGAAGAGACC. The chain uses TRBV6-2 or TRBV6-3 and TRBJ2-5; TRBD2 matches 10 bases. The CDR3 end is not reached by the read, which stops 3 residues before it; the germline J gene fills it in. Germline trimming cut 2 bases from V and 3 bases from J; bases unmatched to any gene: 6. CDR3 length: 16 residues. Germline CDR1 is MNHEY and CDR2 is SVGEGT.

This clone was observed at least ten times. The read ends 3 residues early relative to the CDR3; the germline J gene fills the gap. This chain links TRBV4-1 with TRBJ2-5, with D perhaps matching TRBD2 (6 bases). Germline-derived CDR1 and CDR2 are MGHRA and YSYEKL. V was shortened by 0 bases and J by 5 bases, with 16 bases between the two germline ends. The CDR3 has 16 amino acids. CDR3 DNA (partial): TGCGCCAGCAGCCAAGATCCGGGGATCCGGGGGGAGACC. This sequence encodes CASSQDPGIRGET. The complete CDR3 protein is CASSQDPGIRGETQYF.

There are a few counts of this clone. Read data end 3 residues before the CDR3 end; the end is taken from the germline J gene. This chain joins TRBV7-9 and TRBJ2-7; D is possibly TRBD1 (6 bases). Germline assignment: CDR1 SEHNR and CDR2 FQNEAQ (reference sequence). Trimming stripped 5 bases from V and 2 bases from J, with 13 bases between. The CDR3 covers 14 residues. The CDR3 spells CASSPNRETYEQYF. The DNA read from the CDR3 is TGTGCCAGCAGCCCCAACAGGGAGACCTACGAG.

This clone was counted at least ten times. The read terminates 3 residues ahead of where the CDR3 ends, so the germline J gene completes it. This chain uses TRBV7-9 with TRBJ2-7, with D possibly matching TRBD1 (5 bases). CDR1 and CDR2 from the germline V gene are SEHNR and FQNEAQ (reference sequence). The length of the CDR3 is 14 residues. V lost 5 bases to trimming and J lost 2 bases, with 13 bases between them. The CDR3 spells CASSPVQGTYEQYF. The CDR3 DNA, read in part, is TGTGCCAGCAGCCCCGTCCAGGGTACCTACGAG.

This clone was seen a few times. The sample carries other DNA sequences with the same CDR3. The sequenced CDR3 bases are TGTGCCAGTAGTAGACCGGGGCAGGGGTCCTACGAG. Protein sequence: CASSRPGQGSYE. The full-length CDR3 reads as CASSRPGQGSYEQYF. V usage is TRBV19 and J usage is TRBJ2-7; D possibly corresponds to TRBD1 (6 bases). The read comes to an end 3 residues before the CDR3 does, leaving the germline J gene to fill in the end. Trimming shortened V by 4 bases and J by 1 base, and 14 bases separated the two germline ends. The CDR3 spans 15 residues. Germline assignment: CDR1 LNHDA and CDR2 SQIVND (reference sequence).

Notes on this clone: The read halts 3 residues ahead of the CDR3 end, with the missing end drawn from the germline J gene. The sample holds other DNA sequences that translate to the same CDR3. The chain uses TRBV19 and TRBJ2-6, with D possibly matching TRBD1 (6 bases). Deletions cut 8 bases from V and 2 bases from J, with 22 bases between. Germline V CDR1 and CDR2: LNHDA, SQIVND (reference sequence). This CDR3 is 18 amino acids long. This CDR3 is CASSNRELSFTGANVLTF. The sequenced part of the CDR3 DNA is TGTGCCAGTTCTAACAGGGAACTATCTTTCACTGGGGCCAACGTC.

In the case of this clone: The read stops 3 residues short of the end of the CDR3; the missing end is completed from the germline J gene. The rearrangement uses TRBV6-2 or TRBV6-3 and TRBJ2-2, with 7 bases lining up with TRBD1. This CDR3 comprises 16 residues. After removal of 4 bases from V and 2 bases from J, the junction contained 7 bases not matched to a gene. Germline V gene data show CDR1 as MNHEY and CDR2 as SVGEGT. The CDR3 bases that were read are TGTGCCAGCAGTTTTTCCGGGACAGCAAACACCGGGGAG. It encodes CASSFSGTANTGE. The CDR3 in its entirety is CASSFSGTANTGELFF.

In its sample, this clone was seen many times. Read sequence stops 3 residues before the CDR3 end, and the germline J gene provides the missing end. The V gene is TRBV29-1, the J gene TRBJ1-1; D gene unclear. The CDR3 contains 10 residues. Germline CDR1 is SQVTM and CDR2 is ANQGSEA. This CDR3 reads CSARNSWAFF. The CDR3 DNA, read in part, is TGCAGCGCTCGTAACTCTTGG. Using reference TRBV29-1 and TRBJ1-1 for the parts outside the CDR3, the full variable domain is SAVISQKPSRDICQRGTSLTIQCQVDSQVTMMFWYRQQPGQSLTLIATANQGSEATYESGFVIDKFPISRPNLTFSTLTVSNMSPEDSSIYLCSARNSWAFFGQGTRLTVV.

The sample holds many counts of this clone. The read stops 3 residues short of the end of the CDR3; the missing end is completed from the germline J gene. The V gene is TRBV20-1, the J gene TRBJ2-5, with a possible D match to TRBD1 (6 bases). CDR1 is DFQATT and CDR2 is SNEGSKA in the germline V gene (reference sequence). The CDR3 spans 13 residues. Deletions cut 6 bases from V and 3 bases from J, with 14 bases between. The covered CDR3 bases are TGCAGTGCGGGTCTACAGGGAGAAGAGACC. Its translation: CSAGLQGEET. The CDR3 reads in full as CSAGLQGEETQYF.

To note about this clone: The missing CDR3 end, 3 residues past where the read stops, is filled in from the germline J gene. Distinct nucleotide sequences in the sample also encode this CDR3. V gene TRBV6-2 or TRBV6-3 combines with J gene TRBJ1-1; 7 nucleotides align to TRBD1. This CDR3 has 13 amino acids. Trimming removed 2 bases from V and 4 bases from J; junction bases left unmatched: 1. From germline, CDR1 is MNHEY and CDR2 SVGEGT. The CDR3 is CASSYQGVTEAFF. The DNA read from the CDR3 is TGTGCCAGCAGTTACCAGGGGGTCACTGAA.

This clone was seen many times. Read data end 3 residues before the CDR3 end; the end is taken from the germline J gene. V and J are TRBV5-1 and TRBJ2-7; possible D gene TRBD1, 6 bases. This CDR3 is built from 14 residues. Trimming stripped 3 bases from V and 1 base from J, with 11 bases between. Germline loops: CDR1 SGHRS, CDR2 YFSETQ. CDR3 amino acids: CASSSYRVSYEQYF. The part of the CDR3 DNA that was read is TGCGCCAGCAGCTCGTACAGGGTGTCCTACGAG.

This clone was detected only a few times. The missing CDR3 end, 3 residues past where the read stops, is filled in from the germline J gene. The chain carries TRBV7-6 and TRBJ2-3, with D possibly being TRBD1 (6 bases). Trimming shortened V by 3 bases and J by 6 bases, and 16 bases separated the two germline ends. The CDR3 length is 15 residues. Germline V gives CDR1 SGHVS, CDR2 FNYEAQ. The DNA read from the CDR3 is TGTGCCAGCAGCTTTAGTGGGCAGGGGCCCGATACG. This translates into CASSFSGQGPDT. The full CDR3 sequence reads CASSFSGQGPDTQYF.

A note on this clone: The read terminates 3 residues ahead of where the CDR3 ends, so the germline J gene completes it. The J gene is TRBJ2-5, the V gene TRBV30, with 9 nucleotides matching TRBD1. The CDR3 length is 12 residues. CDR1 GTSNPN and CDR2 SVGIG come from the germline V gene (reference sequence). The J segment lost 5 bases and the V segment lost 5 bases, leaving 3 bases of the junction unmatched. CDR3 DNA (partial): TGTGCCTGGGGGGACAGGGATGAGACC. Encoded protein: CAWGDRDET. The full CDR3 protein reads CAWGDRDETQYF.

As for this clone: The read terminates 3 residues before the CDR3 end, so the remaining end is supplied by the germline J gene. The chain couples TRBV7-6 to TRBJ2-3, with D perhaps matching TRBD1 or TRBD2 (5 bases each). The CDR3 totals 15 residues. Germline V gives CDR1 SGHVS, CDR2 FNYEAQ. The ends were cut back, 0 bases at V and 5 bases at J, with 12 bases in the middle. This CDR3 is CASSLADSEGDTQYF. CDR3 DNA (partial): TGTGCCAGCAGCTTAGCCGACAGTGAGGGAGATACG.

This clone was seen many times. The CDR3 goes on 3 residues after the read ends, and that part is filled in from the germline J gene. This chain links TRBV10-3 with TRBJ2-3, with D possibly called TRBD1 or TRBD2 (7 bases each). The CDR3 totals 14 residues. V was clipped by 8 bases and J by 2 bases, with 14 bases between them. The germline CDR1 and CDR2 sequences are ENHRY and SYGVKD. Partial CDR3 DNA: TGTGCCATCGGGAGGGACAGTTACACAGATACG. Protein sequence: CAIGRDSYTDT. The entire CDR3 protein is CAIGRDSYTDTQYF.

This clone was seen ten or more times. Incomplete CDR3 DNA: TGTGCCAGCAGCCAAAGACAGGCTAGCACAGATACG. Amino acids: CASSQRQASTDT. From start to end, the CDR3 is CASSQRQASTDTQYF. The chain carries TRBV7-9 and TRBJ2-3; weak D call: TRBD1 (6 bases). The CDR3 end falls 3 residues outside the read, so it is completed with the germline J gene. Germline-derived CDR1 and CDR2 are SEHNR and FQNEAQ (reference sequence). The V and J ends lost 5 bases and 0 bases respectively, with 12 bases between them. The CDR3 contains 15 residues. The variable domain in full, with the rest retrieved from reference TRBV7-9 and TRBJ2-3, is DTGVSQNPRHKITKRGQNVTFRCDPISEHNRLYWYRQTLGQGPEFLTYFQNEAQLEKSRLLSDRFSAERPKGSFSTLEIQRTEQGDSAMYLCASSQRQASTDTQYFGPGTRLTVL.